This T cell receptor (beta chain) was found in a study of T cells after yellow fever vaccination (dated by TCRdb to the late 2010s). Study-wide context: The SMART-Seq v4 Ultra Low Input RNA kit was used to prepare libraries from fractions with low cell numbers. Bulk TCR alpha and beta repertoires were sequenced longitudinally to track T-cell clones before and after primary and booster YFV17D yellow fever vaccination. The cohort comprised two healthy male donors, one aged 18 to 30 and one aged 30 to 40 years. Blood was drawn at multiple timepoints before and after primary and secondary immunization, with bulk PBMC replicates and cell subsets isolated. On the study overall, not on this receptor specifically: Computational filtering was needed because FACS-sorted repertoires could contain abundant contaminating clonotypes from the bulk population. The study included only two donors, which limits how far the findings can be generalized. A small fraction of clonotypes appeared in both the CD4 and CD8 compartments, likely as a result of convergent recombination. Compared with the primary T-cell response, the secondary T-cell response was faster but weaker, reaching its peak on day 5 rather than on day 15. After the booster, most clones that had expanded after primary vaccination were detected again (nearly 98% of CD4 and about 88% of CD8), suggesting broad maintenance of memory.

This clonotype has just a few counts. Its antigen remains unidentified. Base qualities are not recorded, but no much larger clone differs from it by a single base. The CDR3 runs 13 residues from the cysteine to the phenylalanine. Only the CDR3 DNA is retained, 39 bases long and in frame from the first base. CDR1 and CDR2 were assigned from the germline V gene (reference sequence) as DFQATT and SNEGSKA. V ends up 7 bases short and J 4 bases short, with an unmatched junction base count of 7. In the paper's terms, the treatment or condition label means: live attenuated yellow fever vaccine strain. At each blood-draw timepoint, two biological replicates of bulk PBMCs were collected. PBMCs were isolated from peripheral blood using a standard Ficoll-Paque protocol. TriZol was used to extract RNA from bulk PBMCs, from CD4 and CD8 fractions, and from dextramer-positive and dextramer-negative fractions. TCR cDNA was synthesized by 5'RACE template switching, which introduced a universal primer site and unique molecular identifiers. Priming of cDNA synthesis was performed from both the TCR alpha and TCR beta constant segments. Library amplification used two PCR steps, and the second PCR step added sample barcodes and sequencing adapters. Sequencing of libraries was done on Illumina HiSeq 2500 (2x100 bp) or NovaSeq (2x150 bp). Per the authors' processing: Demultiplexing of reads and collapsing into UMI consensus sequences were performed with MIGEC, and V(D)J alignment was carried out with MiXCR. Vaccine-responding clonotypes were defined with edgeR using replicate PBMC samples, requiring FDR below 0.01 and a log2 fold change above 5 up to day 15. Bulk clonotypes were assigned CD4 or CD8 identity according to which sequenced CD4 or CD8 repertoire held them at higher abundance. The public reads were reprocessed in TCRdb via fastp at Q25 and MiXCR, keeping in-frame beta chains. For every CDR3 protein sequence, its rows merge into one entry that carries the most common genes and DNA. None of the V and J calls come from the authors' own analysis; TCRdb made them. The sample table records almost 600,000 distinct CDR3 sequences; about 13% of these occur just once. In total, the top ten clones hold roughly an eighth of the sample.

This specimen consisted of PBMCs, obtained on the day of the yellow fever booster vaccination. This TCR was sampled from a man aged 30 to 45 who received the YFV17D yellow fever vaccine. The chain links TRBV20-1 with TRBJ2-3; 8 bases in between match TRBD2. The CDR3 reads CSVPGLEADTQYF. In nucleotide form, the sequence is TGCAGTGTTCCGGGACTAGAAGCAGATACGCAGTATTTT.